This TCR beta chain originates from a study of shared clonotypes between healthy human individuals. Overall study results and limits: Naive subsets, compared against memory subsets, generally had larger estimated richness values. Sample collection involved blood only; tissue repertoires are likely different.

Trimming pared 4 bases from V and 2 bases from J, leaving 8 bases between. CDR3 length: 14 amino acids. Germline V gene data show CDR1 as SGHTA and CDR2 as FQGTGA. Investigators spread the genomic DNA of each subset evenly over several immunoSEQ plates. Libraries were prepared by immunoSEQ multiplex PCR; TCRdb keeps only in-frame clonotypes and omits some of them. The table lists about 120,000 clones, around 65% of them singletons. The donors, all of them Caucasian adults, lived in Nashville, Tennessee. Comment on this clone: Its target is unknown.

The TCR sequence derives from a woman aged 25 to 45 in good health. The sequenced sample was memory CD8+ T cells sorted from blood. Subset defined: CD45RO+ cells pooled with CCR7-negative TemRA cells. This chain joins TRBV7-3 and TRBJ2-2; D not resolved. In DNA, the CDR3 is TGTGCCAGCAGCTCCATAGGAAACACCGGGGAGCTGTTTTTT. It codes for CASSSIGNTGELFF.